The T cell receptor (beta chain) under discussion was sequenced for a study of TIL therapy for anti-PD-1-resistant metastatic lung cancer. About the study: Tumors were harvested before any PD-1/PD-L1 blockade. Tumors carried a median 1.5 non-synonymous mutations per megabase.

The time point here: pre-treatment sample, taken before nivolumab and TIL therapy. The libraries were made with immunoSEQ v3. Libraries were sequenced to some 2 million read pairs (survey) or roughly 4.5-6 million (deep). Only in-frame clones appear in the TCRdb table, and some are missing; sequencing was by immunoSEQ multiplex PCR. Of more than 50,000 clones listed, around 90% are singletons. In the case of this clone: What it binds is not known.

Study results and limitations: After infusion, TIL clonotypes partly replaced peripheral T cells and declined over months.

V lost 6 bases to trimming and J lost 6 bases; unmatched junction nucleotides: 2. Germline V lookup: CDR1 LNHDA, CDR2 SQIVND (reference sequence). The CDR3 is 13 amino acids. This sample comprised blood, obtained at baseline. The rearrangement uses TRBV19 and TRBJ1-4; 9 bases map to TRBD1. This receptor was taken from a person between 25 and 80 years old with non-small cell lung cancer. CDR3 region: CASSDRGYEKLFF. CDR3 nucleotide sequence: TGTGCCAGTAGCGACAGGGGGTATGAAAAACTGTTTTTT.